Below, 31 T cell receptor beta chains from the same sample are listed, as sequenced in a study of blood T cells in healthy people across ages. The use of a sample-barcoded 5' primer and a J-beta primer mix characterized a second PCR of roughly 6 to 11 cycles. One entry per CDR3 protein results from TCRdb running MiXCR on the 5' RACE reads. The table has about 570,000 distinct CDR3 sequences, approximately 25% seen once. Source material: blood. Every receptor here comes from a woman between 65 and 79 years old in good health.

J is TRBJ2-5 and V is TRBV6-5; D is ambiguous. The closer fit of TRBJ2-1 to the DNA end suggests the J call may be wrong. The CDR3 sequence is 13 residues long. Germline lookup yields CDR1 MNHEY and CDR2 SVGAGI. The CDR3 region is CASREDNYNEQFF. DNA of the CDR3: TGTGCCAGCAGAGAAGACAACTACAATGAGCAGTTCTTC.

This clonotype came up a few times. The CDR3 spells CAWKPPGQNNIYF. The DNA for the CDR3 is TGTGCCTGGAAGCCCCCGGGACAAAATAACATATATTTT. This sequence joins TRBV30 and TRBJ1-3, with D possibly matching TRBD1 (6 bases). The germline CDR1 and CDR2 sequences are GTSNPN and SVGIG (reference sequence). V lost 4 bases to trimming and J lost 12 bases, with 19 bases between them. The CDR3 runs to 13 residues.

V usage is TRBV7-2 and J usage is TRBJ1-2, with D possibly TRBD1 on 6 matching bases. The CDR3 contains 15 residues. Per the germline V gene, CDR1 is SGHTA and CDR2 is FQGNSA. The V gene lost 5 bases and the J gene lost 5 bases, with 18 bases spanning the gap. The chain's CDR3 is CASSPGWGPGYGYTF. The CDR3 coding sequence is TGTGCCAGCAGCCCGGGTTGGGGGCCTGGATATGGCTACACCTTC.

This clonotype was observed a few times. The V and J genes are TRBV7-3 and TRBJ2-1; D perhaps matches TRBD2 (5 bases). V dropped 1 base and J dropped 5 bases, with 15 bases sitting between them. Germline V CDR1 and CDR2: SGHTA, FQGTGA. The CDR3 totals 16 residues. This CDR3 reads CASSLMNLAVHNEQFF. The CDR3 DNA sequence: TGTGCCAGCAGCTTAATGAATCTAGCAGTCCACAATGAGCAGTTCTTC.

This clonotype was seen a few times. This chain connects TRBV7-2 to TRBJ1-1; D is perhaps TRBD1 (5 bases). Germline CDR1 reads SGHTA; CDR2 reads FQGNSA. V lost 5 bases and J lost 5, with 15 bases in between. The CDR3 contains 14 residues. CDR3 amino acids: CASSQWGVRTEAFF. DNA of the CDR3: TGTGCCAGCAGCCAGTGGGGGGTTCGGACTGAAGCTTTCTTT.

CDR3 in amino acids: CASSEPGDLAGRTEAFF. As DNA, the CDR3 is TGTGCCAGCAGTGAACCCGGGGATTTGGCAGGGCGAACTGAAGCTTTCTTT. V is TRBV6-1 and J is TRBJ1-1; D may be TRBD1 (5 bases). The ends were cut back, 2 bases at V and 5 bases at J, with 21 bases in the middle. This CDR3 contains 17 residues. The germline gives CDR1 MNHNS, CDR2 SASEGT.

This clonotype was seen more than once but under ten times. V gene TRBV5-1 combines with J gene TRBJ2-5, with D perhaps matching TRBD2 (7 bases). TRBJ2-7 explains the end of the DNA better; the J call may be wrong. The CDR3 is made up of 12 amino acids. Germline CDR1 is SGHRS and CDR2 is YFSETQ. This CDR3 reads CASEGGAHEQYF. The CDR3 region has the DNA TGCGCCAGCGAGGGGGGGGCCCACGAGCAGTACTTC.

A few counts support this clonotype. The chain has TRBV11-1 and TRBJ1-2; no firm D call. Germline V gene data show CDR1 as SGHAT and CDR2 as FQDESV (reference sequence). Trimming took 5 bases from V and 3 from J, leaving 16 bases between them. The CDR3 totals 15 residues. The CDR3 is CASSPRTNTDYGYTF. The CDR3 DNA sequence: TGTGCCAGCAGCCCGCGAACTAACACGGACTATGGCTACACCTTC.

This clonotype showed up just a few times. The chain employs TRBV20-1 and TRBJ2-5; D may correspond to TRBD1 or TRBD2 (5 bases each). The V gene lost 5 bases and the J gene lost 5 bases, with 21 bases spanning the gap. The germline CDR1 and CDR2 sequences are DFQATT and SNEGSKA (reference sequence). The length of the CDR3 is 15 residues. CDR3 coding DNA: TGCAGTGCTTTGGACCTCGGGGCTTATTCCGAGACCCAGTACTTC. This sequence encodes CSALDLGAYSETQYF.

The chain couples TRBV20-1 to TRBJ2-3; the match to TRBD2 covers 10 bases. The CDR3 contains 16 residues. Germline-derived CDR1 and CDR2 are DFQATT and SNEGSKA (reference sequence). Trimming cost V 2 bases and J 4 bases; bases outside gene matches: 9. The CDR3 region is CSARRAAGGRADTQYF. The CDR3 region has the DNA TGCAGTGCTAGAAGAGCAGCGGGGGGGCGTGCAGATACGCAGTATTTT.

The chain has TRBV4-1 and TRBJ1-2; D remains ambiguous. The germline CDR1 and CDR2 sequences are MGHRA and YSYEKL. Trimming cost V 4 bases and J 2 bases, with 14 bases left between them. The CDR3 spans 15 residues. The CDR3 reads CASSLREEQNYGYTF. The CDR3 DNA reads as TGCGCCAGCAGCCTCCGGGAAGAACAGAACTATGGCTACACCTTC.

In DNA, the CDR3 is TGTGCCAGCAGCCGGGGGGAGACAGGGAGTGAAAAACTGTTTTTT. This codes for CASSRGETGSEKLFF. The rearrangement joins TRBV7-2 to TRBJ1-4; 7 bases agree with TRBD1. V trimming: 5 bases; J trimming: 7 bases; junction bases outside the gene matches: 10. This CDR3 comprises 15 residues. The germline gives CDR1 SGHTA, CDR2 FQGNSA.

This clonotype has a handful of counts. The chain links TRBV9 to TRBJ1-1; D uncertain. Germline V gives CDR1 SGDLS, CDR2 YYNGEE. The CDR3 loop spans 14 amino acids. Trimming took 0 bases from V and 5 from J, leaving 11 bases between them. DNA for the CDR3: TGTGCCAGCAGCGTAGTAACACGGGGTACTGAAGCTTTCTTT. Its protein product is CASSVVTRGTEAFF. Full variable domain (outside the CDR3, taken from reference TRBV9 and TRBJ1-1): DSGVTQTPKHLITATGQRVTLRCSPRSGDLSVYWYQQSLDQGLQFLIQYYNGEERAKGNILERFSAQQFPDLHSELNLSSLELGDSALYFCASSVVTRGTEAFFGQGTRLTVV.

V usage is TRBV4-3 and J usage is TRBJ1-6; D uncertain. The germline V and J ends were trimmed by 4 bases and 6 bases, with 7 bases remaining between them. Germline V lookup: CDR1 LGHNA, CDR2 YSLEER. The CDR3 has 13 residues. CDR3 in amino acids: CASSPEFNSPLHF. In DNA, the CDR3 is TGCGCCAGCAGCCCAGAATTTAATTCACCCCTCCACTTT.

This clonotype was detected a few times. The CDR3 here is CASSGAGAGELFF. Written as DNA, the CDR3 is TGTGCCAGCAGTGGAGCAGGAGCCGGGGAGCTGTTTTTT. The gene calls are TRBV28 and TRBJ2-2, with D unresolved. Trimming removed 5 bases from V and 6 bases from J, with 10 bases in between. Germline V gives CDR1 MDHEN, CDR2 SYDVKM. This CDR3 comprises 13 residues.

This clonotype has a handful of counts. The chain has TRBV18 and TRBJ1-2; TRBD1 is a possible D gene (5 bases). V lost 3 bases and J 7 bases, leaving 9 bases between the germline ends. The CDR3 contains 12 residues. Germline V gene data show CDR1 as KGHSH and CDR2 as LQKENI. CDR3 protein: CASSPTEGGYTF. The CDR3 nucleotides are TGTGCCAGCTCACCGACAGAGGGTGGCTACACCTTC.

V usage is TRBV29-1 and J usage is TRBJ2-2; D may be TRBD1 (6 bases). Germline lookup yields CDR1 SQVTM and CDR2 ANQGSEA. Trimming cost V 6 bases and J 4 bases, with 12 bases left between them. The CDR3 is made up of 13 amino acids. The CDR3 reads CSVGQTLTGELFF. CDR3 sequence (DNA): TGCAGCGTCGGACAGACCCTCACCGGGGAGCTGTTTTTT.

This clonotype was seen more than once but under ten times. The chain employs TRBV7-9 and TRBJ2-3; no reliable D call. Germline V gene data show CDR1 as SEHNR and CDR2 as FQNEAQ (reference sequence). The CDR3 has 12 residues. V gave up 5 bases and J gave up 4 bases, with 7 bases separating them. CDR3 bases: TGTGCCAGCAGCCCCCTATCAGATACGCAGTATTTT. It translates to CASSPLSDTQYF.

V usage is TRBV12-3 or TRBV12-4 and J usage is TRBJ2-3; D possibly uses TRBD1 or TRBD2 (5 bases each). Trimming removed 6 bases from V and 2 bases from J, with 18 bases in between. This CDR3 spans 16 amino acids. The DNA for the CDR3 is TGTGCCAGCAGACCCGGGGCAGGGCGGCCCACAGATACGCAGTATTTT. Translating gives CASRPGAGRPTDTQYF.

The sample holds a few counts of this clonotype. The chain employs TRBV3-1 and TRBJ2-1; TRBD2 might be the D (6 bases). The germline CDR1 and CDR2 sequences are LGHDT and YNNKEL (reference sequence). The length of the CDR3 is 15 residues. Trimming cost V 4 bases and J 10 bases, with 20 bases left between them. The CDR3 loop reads CASSRGGASFGEQFF. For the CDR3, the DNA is TGTGCCAGCAGCCGAGGCGGGGCCTCCTTTGGAGAGCAGTTCTTC.

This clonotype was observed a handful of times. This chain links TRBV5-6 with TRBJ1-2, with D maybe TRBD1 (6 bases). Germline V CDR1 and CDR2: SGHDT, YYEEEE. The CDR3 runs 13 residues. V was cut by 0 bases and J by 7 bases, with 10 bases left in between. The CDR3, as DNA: TGTGCCAGCAGCTTGGAGGGGGTGGGTGGCTACACCTTC. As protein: CASSLEGVGGYTF.

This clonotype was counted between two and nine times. The CDR3, as DNA: TGCAGTGCAGAGCCGTCCCGGGATTCGTACCAAGAGACCCAGTACTTC. Translated: CSAEPSRDSYQETQYF. The V call is TRBV20-1, the J call TRBJ2-5; D is possibly TRBD2 (5 bases). Germline lookup yields CDR1 DFQATT and CDR2 SNEGSKA (reference sequence). This CDR3 is 16 amino acids long. V dropped 6 bases and J dropped 0 bases, with 20 bases sitting between them.

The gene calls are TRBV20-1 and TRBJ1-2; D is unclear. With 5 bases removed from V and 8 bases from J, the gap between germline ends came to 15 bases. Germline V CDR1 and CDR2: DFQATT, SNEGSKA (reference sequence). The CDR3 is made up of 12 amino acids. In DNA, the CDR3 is TGCAGTGCTGGAGGTCGGAAAATCGGCTACACCTTC. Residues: CSAGGRKIGYTF.

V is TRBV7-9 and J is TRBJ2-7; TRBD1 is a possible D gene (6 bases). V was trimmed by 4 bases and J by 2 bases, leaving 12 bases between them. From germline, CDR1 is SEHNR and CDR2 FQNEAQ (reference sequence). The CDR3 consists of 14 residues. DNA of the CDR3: TGTGCCAGCAGCTACAGGGATAATACCTACGAGCAGTACTTC. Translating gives CASSYRDNTYEQYF.

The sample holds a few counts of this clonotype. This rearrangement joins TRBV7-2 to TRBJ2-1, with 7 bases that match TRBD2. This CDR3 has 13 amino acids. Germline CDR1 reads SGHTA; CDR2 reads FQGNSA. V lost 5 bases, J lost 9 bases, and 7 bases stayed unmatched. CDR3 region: CASSPSGEAEQFF. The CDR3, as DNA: TGTGCCAGCAGCCCTAGCGGTGAGGCTGAGCAGTTCTTC.

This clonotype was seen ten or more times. CDR3 protein: CASSLGRVGGQQYF. CDR3 nucleotides: TGTGCCAGCAGCTTAGGGCGCGTAGGGGGGCAGCAGTATTTT. The chain recombines TRBV7-2 with TRBJ2-3; either TRBD1 or TRBD2 may fit D (6 bases each). The CDR3 contains 14 residues. Between the trimmed V and J ends, which lost 1 base and 11 bases, there was a span of 16 bases. Germline lookup yields CDR1 SGHTA and CDR2 FQGNSA.

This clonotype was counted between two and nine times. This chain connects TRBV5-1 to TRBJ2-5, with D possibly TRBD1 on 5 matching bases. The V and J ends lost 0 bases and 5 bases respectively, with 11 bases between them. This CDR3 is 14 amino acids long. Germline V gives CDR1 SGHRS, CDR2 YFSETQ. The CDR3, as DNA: TGCGCCAGCAGCTTGGTTCAGGGCCACGAGACCCAGTACTTC. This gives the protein CASSLVQGHETQYF.

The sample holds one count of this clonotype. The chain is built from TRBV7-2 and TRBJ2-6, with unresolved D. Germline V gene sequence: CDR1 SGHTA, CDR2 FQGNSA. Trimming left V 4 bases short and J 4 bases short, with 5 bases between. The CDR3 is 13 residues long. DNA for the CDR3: TGTGCCAGCAGCTACCAAGGGGCCAACGTCCTGACTTTC. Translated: CASSYQGANVLTF.

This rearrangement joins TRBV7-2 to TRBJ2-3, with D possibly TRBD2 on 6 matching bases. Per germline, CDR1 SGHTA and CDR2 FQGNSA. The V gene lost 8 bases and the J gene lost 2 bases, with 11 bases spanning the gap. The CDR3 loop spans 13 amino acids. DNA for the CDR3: TGTGCCAGCGGGGGGATGGTCACAGATACGCAGTATTTT. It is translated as CASGGMVTDTQYF.

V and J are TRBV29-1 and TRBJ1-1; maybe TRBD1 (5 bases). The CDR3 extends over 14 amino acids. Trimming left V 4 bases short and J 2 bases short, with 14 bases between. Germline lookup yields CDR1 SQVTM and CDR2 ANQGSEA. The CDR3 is CSVASFQGNTEAFF. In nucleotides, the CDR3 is TGCAGCGTTGCGAGTTTCCAGGGAAACACTGAAGCTTTCTTT.

CDR3 loop: CSGRGTSGDYEQYF. The CDR3 DNA is TGCAGCGGCCGTGGGACTAGCGGGGACTACGAGCAGTACTTC. The chain has TRBV29-1 and TRBJ2-7; 13 bases are a match to TRBD2. The CDR3 totals 14 residues. Germline loops: CDR1 SQVTM, CDR2 ANQGSEA. V was pared by 7 bases and J by 3 bases, with 6 bases of the junction left unmatched.